The source of this T cell receptor (beta chain) is a study of neurological immune-mediated disorders. Trimming removed 2 bases from V and 12 bases from J, with 20 bases in between. CDR3 length equals 14 residues. Germline V lookup: CDR1 LGHNA, CDR2 YSLEER. Synthesis of cDNA used 5'RACE (with 10-nucleotide random UMIs). The yield of each sequencing run was over 180 million TCR-beta sequences from 15-18 subjects. TCRdb called the 5' RACE reads again in MiXCR, with one record for every CDR3 protein. The sample consists of tens of thousands of distinct CDR3 sequences, 9% to 10% of them appearing once. Time point noted: longitudinal time-point 1 (baseline). The study used blood bank volunteers in Maryland, USA, as healthy controls. Unsorted libraries were derived from 2 million PBMCs stored at -80 C. This clonotype was detected ten times or more.

The source of this sequence is a woman aged 40 to 50 in good health. Sequencing was performed on PBMCs. This chain connects TRBV4-3 to TRBJ2-7; perhaps D is TRBD1 or TRBD2 (5 bases each). CDR3 bases: TGCGCCAGCAGCCAATCCGGGACGGATCACTTTCGGTACTTC. Translating gives CASSQSGTDHFRYF.